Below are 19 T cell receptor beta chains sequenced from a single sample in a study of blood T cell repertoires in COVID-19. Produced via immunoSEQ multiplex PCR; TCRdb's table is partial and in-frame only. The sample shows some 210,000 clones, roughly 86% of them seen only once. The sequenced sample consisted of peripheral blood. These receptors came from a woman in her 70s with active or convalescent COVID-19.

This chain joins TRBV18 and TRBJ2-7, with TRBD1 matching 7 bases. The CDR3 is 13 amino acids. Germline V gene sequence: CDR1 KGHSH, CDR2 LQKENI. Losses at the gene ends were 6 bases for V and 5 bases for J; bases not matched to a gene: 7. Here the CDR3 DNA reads TGTGCCAGCTCCCAGGACAGGTTCAACGAGCAGTACTTC. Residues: CASSQDRFNEQYF.

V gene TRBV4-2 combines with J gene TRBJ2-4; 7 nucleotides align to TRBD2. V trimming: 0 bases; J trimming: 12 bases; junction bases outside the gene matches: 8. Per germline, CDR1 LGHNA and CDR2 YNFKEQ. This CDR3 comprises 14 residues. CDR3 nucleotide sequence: TGTGCCAGCAGCCAAGATCGCGGGGGAAGGAGTCAGTACTTC. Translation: CASSQDRGGRSQYF.

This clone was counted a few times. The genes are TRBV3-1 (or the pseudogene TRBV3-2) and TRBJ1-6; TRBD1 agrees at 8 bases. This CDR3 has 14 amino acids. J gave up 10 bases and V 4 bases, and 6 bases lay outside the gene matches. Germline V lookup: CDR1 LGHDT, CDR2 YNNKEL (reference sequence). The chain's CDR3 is CASSLTGVQSPLHF. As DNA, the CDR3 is TGTGCCAGCAGCCTGACAGGGGTACAGTCACCCCTCCACTTT.

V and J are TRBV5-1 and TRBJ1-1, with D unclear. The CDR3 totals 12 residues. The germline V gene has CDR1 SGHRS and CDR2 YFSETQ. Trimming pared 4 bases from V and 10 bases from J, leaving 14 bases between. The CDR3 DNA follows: TGCGCCAGCAGCCCCGATGGGGAGGGAGCTTTCTTT. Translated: CASSPDGEGAFF.

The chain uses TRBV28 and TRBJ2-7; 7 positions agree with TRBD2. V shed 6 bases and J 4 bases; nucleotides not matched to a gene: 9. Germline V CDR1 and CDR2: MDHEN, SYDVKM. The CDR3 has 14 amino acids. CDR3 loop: CASSHGLGKYEQYF. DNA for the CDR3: TGTGCCAGCAGCCACGGACTAGGGAAATACGAGCAGTACTTC.

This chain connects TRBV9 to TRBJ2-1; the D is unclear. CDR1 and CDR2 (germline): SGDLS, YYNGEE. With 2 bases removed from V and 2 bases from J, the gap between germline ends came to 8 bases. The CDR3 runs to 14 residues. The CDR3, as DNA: TGTGCCAGCAGCGTCGACATCGCCTACAATGAGCAGTTCTTC. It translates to CASSVDIAYNEQFF.

The DNA of the CDR3 is TGTGCCAGCAGTCTAGCGGGACAGGGGGCGCGGGAGCAGTACTTC. This sequence encodes CASSLAGQGAREQYF. The rearrangement links TRBV28 to TRBJ2-7; 12 positions match TRBD1. V lost 5 bases and J lost 7; bases outside the gene matches: 9. Germline CDR1 reads MDHEN; CDR2 reads SYDVKM. The CDR3 loop spans 15 amino acids.

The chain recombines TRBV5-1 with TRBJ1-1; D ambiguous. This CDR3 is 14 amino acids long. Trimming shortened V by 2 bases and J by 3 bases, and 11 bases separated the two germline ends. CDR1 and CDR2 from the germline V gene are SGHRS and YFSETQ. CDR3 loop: CASSLTRADTEAFF. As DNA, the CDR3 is TGCGCCAGCAGCTTAACGCGAGCGGACACTGAAGCTTTCTTT.

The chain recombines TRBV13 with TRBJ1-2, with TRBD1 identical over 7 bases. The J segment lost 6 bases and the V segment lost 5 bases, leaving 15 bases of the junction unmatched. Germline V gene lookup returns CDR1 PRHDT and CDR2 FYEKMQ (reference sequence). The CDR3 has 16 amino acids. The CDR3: CASSNLTRQGGHGYTF. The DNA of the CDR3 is TGTGCCAGCAGCAACCTCACCCGACAGGGAGGCCATGGCTACACCTTC.

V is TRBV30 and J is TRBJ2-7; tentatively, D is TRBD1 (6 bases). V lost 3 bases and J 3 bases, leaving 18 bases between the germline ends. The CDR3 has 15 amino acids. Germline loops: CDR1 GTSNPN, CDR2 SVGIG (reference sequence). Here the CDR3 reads CAWSPRGIGVYEQYF. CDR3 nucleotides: TGTGCCTGGAGCCCCAGGGGTATAGGGGTCTACGAGCAGTACTTC.

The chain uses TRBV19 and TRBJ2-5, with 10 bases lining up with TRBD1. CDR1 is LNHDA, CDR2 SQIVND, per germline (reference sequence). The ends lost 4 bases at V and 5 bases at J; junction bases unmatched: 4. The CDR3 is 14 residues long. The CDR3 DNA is TGTGCCAGTAGTACGAGGACAGGGGGGGAGACCCAGTACTTC. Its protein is CASSTRTGGETQYF.

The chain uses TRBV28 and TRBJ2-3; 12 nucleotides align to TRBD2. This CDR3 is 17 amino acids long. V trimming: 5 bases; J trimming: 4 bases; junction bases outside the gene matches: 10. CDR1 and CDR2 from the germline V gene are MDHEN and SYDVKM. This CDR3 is CASSLSLTSGSADTQYF. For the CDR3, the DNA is TGTGCCAGCAGTCTATCCTTGACTAGCGGGAGTGCAGATACGCAGTATTTT.

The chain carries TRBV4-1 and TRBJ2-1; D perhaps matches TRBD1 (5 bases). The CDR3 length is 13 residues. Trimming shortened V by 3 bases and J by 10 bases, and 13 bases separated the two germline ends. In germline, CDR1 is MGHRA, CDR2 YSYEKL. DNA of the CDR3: TGCGCCAGCAGCCATCCTGGGGCCCGGGAGCAGTTCTTC. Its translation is CASSHPGAREQFF.

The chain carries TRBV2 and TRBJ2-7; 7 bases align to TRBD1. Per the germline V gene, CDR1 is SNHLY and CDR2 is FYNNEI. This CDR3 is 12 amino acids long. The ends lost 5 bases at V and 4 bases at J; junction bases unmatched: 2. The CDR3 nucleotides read TGTGCCAGCAGTCGACAGGGATACGAGCAGTACTTC. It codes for CASSRQGYEQYF.

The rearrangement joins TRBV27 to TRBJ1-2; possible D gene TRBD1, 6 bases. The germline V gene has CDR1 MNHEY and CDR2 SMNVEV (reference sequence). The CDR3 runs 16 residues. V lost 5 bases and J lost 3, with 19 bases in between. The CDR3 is CASSPGLGGGDYGYTF. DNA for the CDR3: TGTGCCAGCAGTCCTGGGCTTGGGGGGGGCGACTATGGCTACACCTTC.

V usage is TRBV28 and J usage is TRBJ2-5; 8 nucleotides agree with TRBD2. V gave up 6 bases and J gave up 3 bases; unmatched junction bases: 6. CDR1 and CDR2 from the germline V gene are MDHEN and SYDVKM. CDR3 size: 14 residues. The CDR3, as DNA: TGTGCCAGCAGGCCGGGGGGGGGAGAAGAGACCCAGTACTTC. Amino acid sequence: CASRPGGGEETQYF. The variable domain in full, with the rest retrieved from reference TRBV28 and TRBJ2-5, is DVKVTQSSRYLVKRTGEKVFLECVQDMDHENMFWYRQDPGLGLRLIYFSYDVKMKEKGDIPEGYSVSREKKERFSLILESASTNQTSMYLCASRPGGGEETQYFGPGTRLLVL.

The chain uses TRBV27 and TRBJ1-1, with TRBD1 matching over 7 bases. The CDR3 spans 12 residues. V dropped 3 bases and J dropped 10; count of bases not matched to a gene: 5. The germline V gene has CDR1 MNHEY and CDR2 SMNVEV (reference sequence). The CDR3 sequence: CASSFQTGRAFF. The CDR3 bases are TGTGCCAGCAGTTTCCAGACAGGGAGAGCTTTCTTT.

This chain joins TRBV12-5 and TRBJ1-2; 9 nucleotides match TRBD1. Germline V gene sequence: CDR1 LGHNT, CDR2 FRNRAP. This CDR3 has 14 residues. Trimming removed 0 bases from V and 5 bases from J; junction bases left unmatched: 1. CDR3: CASGLVQGAYGYTF. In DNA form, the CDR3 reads TGTGCTAGTGGTTTGGTACAGGGGGCGTATGGCTACACCTTC.

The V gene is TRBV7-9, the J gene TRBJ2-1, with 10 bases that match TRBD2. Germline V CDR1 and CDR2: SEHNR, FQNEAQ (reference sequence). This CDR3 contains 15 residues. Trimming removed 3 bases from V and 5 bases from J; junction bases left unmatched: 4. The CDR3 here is CASSFRTSGHNEQFF. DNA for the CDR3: TGTGCCAGCAGCTTCCGGACTAGCGGACACAATGAGCAGTTCTTC.